A selection of T cell receptor beta chains follows, all from one sample in a study of blood T cell repertoires in COVID-19. Libraries were prepared by immunoSEQ multiplex PCR; TCRdb keeps only in-frame clonotypes and omits some of them. This sample has about 310,000 clones, with about nine tenths found just once. The sequenced sample was PBMCs or T cells enriched from blood (not recorded which). The source is a man between 60 and 75 years old who had recovered from COVID-19. CDR3s include the opening cysteine and the closing phenylalanine or tryptophan. A D gene is named only where the DNA matches it firmly. Clone size is given for some rows only: seen once, a few or many times, or a class if the clone is expanded.

TRBJ2-6 TRBV3-1/TRBV3-2 once NA CASSLNNVLTF TGTGCCAGCAGCCTTAACAACGTCCTGACTTTC
TRBJ2-2 TRBV2 NA NA CASSEYRDTGELFF TGTGCCAGCAGTGAATACAGGGACACCGGGGAGCTGTTTTTT
TRBJ2-7 TRBV14 NA TRBD1 CASSQGQGAREQYF TGTGCCAGCAGCCAAGGACAGGGGGCAAGGGAGCAGTACTTC
TRBJ2-7 TRBV5-4 few TRBD1 CASSPGTAYEQYF TGTGCCAGCAGCCCGGGGACAGCCTACGAGCAGTACTTC
TRBJ2-7 TRBV7-2 NA TRBD2 CASSPHSAGVVSEQYF TGTGCCAGCAGCCCCCATTCGGCGGGAGTCGTTTCCGAGCAGTACTTC
TRBJ2-3 TRBV19 NA NA CASKGSTDTQYF TGTGCCAGTAAGGGGAGCACAGATACGCAGTATTTT
TRBJ1-1 TRBV18 NA TRBD1 CASSLGQGGMNTEAFF TGTGCCAGCTCGCTCGGACAGGGAGGAATGAACACTGAAGCTTTCTTT
TRBJ1-2 TRBV6-1 NA NA CASSLTSTRYGYTF TGTGCCAGCAGTCTTACATCGACACGCTATGGCTACACCTTC
TRBJ1-2 TRBV7-9 NA NA CASSFGQIYGYTF TGTGCCAGCAGCTTTGGGCAGATCTATGGCTACACCTTC
TRBJ2-7 TRBV7-9 NA NA CASSPTGAPYEQYF TGTGCCAGCAGCCCGACGGGAGCCCCCTACGAGCAGTACTTC
TRBJ2-7 TRBV7-8 NA TRBD2 CASSWTSGGYEQYF TGTGCCAGCAGCTGGACTAGCGGAGGTTACGAGCAGTACTTC
TRBJ1-1 TRBV19 NA NA CASRWATEAFF TGTGCCAGTCGGTGGGCGACTGAAGCTTTCTTT
TRBJ1-6 TRBV27 NA TRBD1 CASSAVKRQGVNSPLHF TGTGCCAGCAGTGCAGTGAAGCGACAGGGGGTTAATTCACCCCTCCACTTT
TRBJ1-5 TRBV28 NA NA CASSDQPRDTQPQHF TGTGCCAGCAGTGACCAGCCCCGGGACACCCAGCCCCAGCATTTT
TRBJ2-3 TRBV5-4 NA NA CASSSGGQLTDTQYF TGTGCCAGCAGCTCTGGCGGACAGCTCACAGATACGCAGTATTTT
TRBJ1-5 TRBV6-5 NA NA CASSSLRGTGQPQHF TGTGCCAGCAGTTCCCTGAGGGGGACCGGTCAGCCCCAGCATTTT
TRBJ2-7 TRBV7-2 NA NA CASSPSRWGLYEQYF TGTGCCAGCAGCCCCTCGCGGTGGGGGCTCTACGAGCAGTACTTC
TRBJ1-2 TRBV18 NA NA CASSPRQIVDGYTF TGTGCCAGCTCACCACGACAGATTGTAGATGGCTACACCTTC
TRBJ1-4 TRBV3-1/TRBV3-2 NA NA CASSQDLSRNEKLFF TGTGCCAGCAGCCAAGACCTGTCTAGAAATGAAAAACTGTTTTTT
TRBJ2-2 TRBV2 NA NA CATQVNTGELFF TGTGCCACGCAGGTTAACACCGGGGAGCTGTTTTTT
TRBJ2-1 TRBV4-1 NA TRBD1 CASSQAGTGRYNEQFF TGCGCCAGCAGCCAGGCCGGGACAGGGCGCTACAATGAGCAGTTCTTC
TRBJ2-7 TRBV7-2 NA TRBD2 CASSPASGWSYEQYF TGTGCCAGCAGCCCAGCTAGCGGGTGGTCCTACGAGCAGTACTTC
TRBJ1-2 TRBV6-5 NA NA CASSYGARSFNYGYTF TGTGCCAGCAGTTACGGGGCTAGGTCGTTTAACTATGGCTACACCTTC
TRBJ1-4 TRBV28 NA TRBD1 CASSTDRGGEKLFF TGTGCCAGCAGCACGGACAGGGGTGGGGAAAAACTGTTTTTT
TRBJ1-6 TRBV5-1 NA TRBD1 CASSSTPGQSNSPLHF TGCGCCAGCAGCTCAACCCCGGGACAGAGCAATTCACCCCTCCACTTT
TRBJ1-2 TRBV7-2 NA TRBD1 CASSTVTGDNYGYTF TGTGCCAGCAGCACCGTTACAGGGGATAACTATGGCTACACCTTC
TRBJ1-5 TRBV30 NA TRBD1 CAWSVGTANNQPQHF TGTGCCTGGAGTGTAGGGACAGCGAACAATCAGCCCCAGCATTTT
TRBJ2-7 TRBV19 NA TRBD1 CASSTGTASYEQYF TGTGCCAGTAGTACCGGGACAGCCTCCTACGAGCAGTACTTC
TRBJ1-1 TRBV25-1 NA TRBD1 CASSDRDRGPLNTEAFF TGTGCCAGCAGTGATCGGGACAGGGGGCCCTTGAACACTGAAGCTTTCTTT
TRBJ2-7 TRBV5-4 NA NA CASSPGGGRAGEQYF TGTGCCAGCAGCCCAGGGGGCGGGAGGGCCGGCGAGCAGTACTTC
TRBJ2-7 TRBV7-9 NA TRBD2 CASSAGLAGVYEQYF TGTGCCAGCAGCGCCGGACTAGCGGGAGTCTACGAGCAGTACTTC
TRBJ2-7 TRBV2 NA TRBD2 CASSGTVVAGGTYEQYF TGTGCCAGCAGTGGGACCGTGGTAGCGGGTGGGACCTACGAGCAGTACTTC
TRBJ1-1 TRBV3-1/TRBV3-2 NA TRBD1 CASSHGAGGAGGEAFF TGTGCCAGCAGCCATGGGGCAGGAGGGGCAGGGGGGGAAGCTTTCTTT
TRBJ2-3 TRBV6-6 NA TRBD2 CASKRDVTDTQYF TGTGCCAGCAAGCGGGACGTAACAGATACGCAGTATTTT